A selection of T cell receptor beta chains follows, all from one sample in a study of T cell responses to AZD1222 COVID-19 vaccine. The protocol was immunoSEQ multiplex PCR, while the TCRdb copy is restricted to in-frame clones and leaves out a portion. Altogether about 35,000 clones are present, 80% to 90% being singletons, with the ten largest covering roughly 9.6%. Sequences were derived from peripheral blood, sampled 28 days after the second AZD1222 dose. These receptors all stem from an adult who received the AZD1222 COVID-19 vaccine. Both conserved end residues are part of each CDR3. The order of the fields is V gene, J gene, clone size, CDR3 length, CDR3 protein. A clone size is listed for some rows: how often the clone was seen (once, few, many), or a class if it is expanded.

>TRBV2|TRBJ1-1|few|12
CASSSDRPEAFF
>TRBV1|TRBJ2-5|-|17
CTSSQVERRTLKETQYF
>TRBV15|TRBJ1-4|-|15
CATSTEGEANEKLFF
>TRBV5-1|TRBJ2-3|-|14
CASSLPGLTDTQYF
>TRBV25-1|TRBJ1-5|-|14
CASSESGSNQPQHF
>TRBV19|TRBJ1-4|-|12
CASSIAGLPLFF
>TRBV9|TRBJ1-3|few|16
CASSVGTGYSGNTIYF
>TRBV5-8|TRBJ2-7|-|13
CASSIGTPYEQYF
>TRBV12-2|TRBJ1-5|-|19
CASRNHIRTGTLSRQPQHF
>TRBV7-9|TRBJ2-5|-|13
CASSLDGQETQYF
>TRBV5-6|TRBJ1-3|-|16
CASTAHRGVSGNTIYF
>TRBV7-9|TRBJ1-1|-|15
CASSLGPGMNTEAFF
>TRBV7-2|TRBJ2-7|-|12
CASSPSSYEQYF
>TRBV4-2|TRBJ2-2|-|16
CASSQVRDSNTGELFF
>TRBV11-2|TRBJ2-2|-|15
CASTPDGGFTGELFF
>TRBV28|TRBJ1-5|-|14
CASSMTGWNQPQHF
>TRBV2|TRBJ1-5|-|12
CASKLQGQPQHF
>TRBV5-1|TRBJ2-3|-|17
CASSQQGAGGSTDTQYF
>TRBV30|TRBJ1-3|once|17
CAWSVRGAPFSGNTIYF
>TRBV19|TRBJ1-6|-|16
CASSQSLGQGNSPLHF
>TRBV5-1|TRBJ2-1|-|11
CASSLRREQFF
>TRBV27|TRBJ2-7|-|13
CASSLRETYEQYF
>TRBV19|TRBJ2-3|-|17
CASSIEGTGAPTDTQYF
>TRBV5-1|TRBJ1-5|once|13
CASSSTVNQPQHF
>TRBV19|TRBJ2-3|-|14
CASTMGLGTDTQYF
>TRBV19|TRBJ1-4|-|15
CASSILTGGDGKLFF
>TRBV7-9|TRBJ2-7|-|17
CASSLAASSGSFNEQYF
>TRBV19|TRBJ1-2|-|12
CASRDDLRGYTF
>TRBV3-1/TRBV3-2|TRBJ2-3|-|14
CASSQDISVDTQYF
>TRBV21-1|TRBJ2-5|-|19
CASSKSLPGQGAIGETQYF
>TRBV19|TRBJ1-1|-|14
CASTLTGMNTEAFF
>TRBV21-1|TRBJ1-1|few|15
CASSKAPGGRREAFF
>TRBV7-2|TRBJ2-2|few|15
CASSRKGAFTGELFF
>TRBV3-1/TRBV3-2|TRBJ1-1|-|16
CASSQGLRGGDTEAFF
>TRBV3-1/TRBV3-2|TRBJ1-2|medium-sized|14
CASSQVGVGDGYTF
>TRBV3-1/TRBV3-2|TRBJ2-3|-|14
CASSQDRLIDTQYF
>TRBV15|TRBJ2-2|-|13
CATSRVDTGELFF
>TRBV2|TRBJ2-5|-|15
CASSGQGAPQETQYF
>TRBV11-2|TRBJ2-5|-|15
CASSLVGGQQETQYF
>TRBV6-5|TRBJ1-4|-|12
CATRERSEKLFF
>TRBV5-1|TRBJ1-4|-|16
CASSSQGRGSNEKLFF
>TRBV15|TRBJ1-5|medium-sized|14
CATSRGQGNQPQHF
>TRBV7-9|TRBJ2-7|-|12
CASSLIGYEQYF
>TRBV10-3|TRBJ1-5|medium-sized|14
CAVGTGDSNQPQHF
>TRBV25-1|TRBJ1-2|-|11
CAIWTGSGYTF